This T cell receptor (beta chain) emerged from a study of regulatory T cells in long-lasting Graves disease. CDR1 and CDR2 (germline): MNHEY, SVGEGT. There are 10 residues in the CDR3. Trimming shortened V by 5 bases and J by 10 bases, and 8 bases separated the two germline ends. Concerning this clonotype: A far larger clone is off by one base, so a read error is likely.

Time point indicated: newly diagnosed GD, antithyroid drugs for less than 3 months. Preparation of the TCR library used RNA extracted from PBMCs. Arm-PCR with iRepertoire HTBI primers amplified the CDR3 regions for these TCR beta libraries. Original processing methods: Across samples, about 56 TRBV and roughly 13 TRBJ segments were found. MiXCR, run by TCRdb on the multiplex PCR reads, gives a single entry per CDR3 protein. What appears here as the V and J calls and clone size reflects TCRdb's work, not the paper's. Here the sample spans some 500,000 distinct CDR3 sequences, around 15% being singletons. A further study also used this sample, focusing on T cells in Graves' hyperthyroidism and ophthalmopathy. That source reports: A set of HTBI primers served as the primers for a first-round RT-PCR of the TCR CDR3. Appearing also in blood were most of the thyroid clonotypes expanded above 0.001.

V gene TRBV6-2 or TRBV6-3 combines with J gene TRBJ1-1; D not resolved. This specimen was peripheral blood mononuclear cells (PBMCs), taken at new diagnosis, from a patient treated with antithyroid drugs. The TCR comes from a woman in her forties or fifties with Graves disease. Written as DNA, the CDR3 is TGTGCCAGCAGTGGGGTAGGAGCTTTCTTT. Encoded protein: CASSGVGAFF.